The 31 T cell receptor beta chains below all came from one sample that was sequenced in a study of blood T cells in healthy people across ages. With a J-beta primer mix and a sample-barcoded 5' primer, a second PCR ran about 7 to 12 cycles. TCRdb reprocessed the 5' RACE reads with MiXCR, giving one entry per CDR3 protein. The data hold over 1.5 million distinct CDR3 sequences, with about 50% observed a single time. The source material was blood. These receptors were collected from a woman aged 40 to 50 in good health.

The chain recombines TRBV29-1 with TRBJ2-3; the match to TRBD2 covers 7 bases. V dropped 0 bases and J dropped 8; count of bases not matched to a gene: 11. Germline V lookup: CDR1 SQVTM, CDR2 ANQGSEA. The CDR3 contains 15 residues. In DNA, the CDR3 is TGCAGCGTTGAAGATTTGGACACCCCGGGAGGTACGCAGTATTTT. Amino acids: CSVEDLDTPGGTQYF.

The chain joins TRBV2 to TRBJ2-5; D is possibly TRBD1 or TRBD2 (5 bases each). This CDR3 is 15 amino acids long. Between the trimmed V and J ends, which lost 3 bases and 2 bases, there was a span of 13 bases. Looked up from germline, CDR1 is SNHLY and CDR2 is FYNNEI. The CDR3 DNA sequence: TGTGCCAGCAGTGATCCCCAGGGCGGGCAAGAGACCCAGTACTTC. Translation gives CASSDPQGGQETQYF.

This chain connects TRBV20-1 to TRBJ2-1; D remains unclear. Trimming pared 2 bases from V and 10 bases from J, leaving 15 bases between. This CDR3 region has 13 residues. Germline CDR1 DFQATT, CDR2 SNEGSKA (reference sequence). CDR3 sequence: CSARTAETYEQFF. CDR3 nucleotides: TGCAGTGCTAGAACTGCAGAAACCTACGAGCAGTTCTTC.

This clonotype was counted only a few times. The chain is built from TRBV12-3 or TRBV12-4 and TRBJ2-3, with TRBD2 as a possible D gene (5 bases). CDR3 length: 13 amino acids. The ends were cut back, 6 bases at V and 2 bases at J, with 9 bases in the middle. As DNA, the CDR3 is TGTGCCAGCAGGATACGGGACACAGATACGCAGTATTTT. This encodes CASRIRDTDTQYF.

The V and J genes are TRBV2 and TRBJ2-1; D call uncertain. Trimming took 6 bases from V and 7 from J, leaving 19 bases between them. Germline V gives CDR1 SNHLY, CDR2 FYNNEI. The CDR3 extends over 15 amino acids. The CDR3 DNA sequence: TGTGCCAGCAGCCCCCTTCGGCTAGAAAAAAATGAGCAGTTCTTC. Its translation is CASSPLRLEKNEQFF.

This clonotype was seen only a few times. V gene TRBV7-2 combines with J gene TRBJ2-5; tentative D call: TRBD2 (6 bases). Germline loops: CDR1 SGHTA, CDR2 FQGNSA. Trimming took off 6 bases at V and 4 bases at J, with 24 bases between the two ends. The CDR3 extends over 17 amino acids. The CDR3 protein is CASSIGDSRGLIETQYF. CDR3 nucleotides: TGTGCCAGCAGTATAGGGGACTCGCGGGGCCTTATAGAGACCCAGTACTTC.

This clonotype was seen a few times. This sequence joins TRBV7-2 and TRBJ1-2; 11 nucleotides agree with TRBD1. The V gene's germline CDR1 is SGHTA and CDR2 FQGNSA. This CDR3 has 14 residues. V lost 5 bases to trimming and J lost 6 bases; unmatched junction nucleotides: 5. The CDR3 spells CASSRDRGMNGYTF. CDR3 DNA sequence: TGTGCCAGCAGCCGGGACAGGGGGATGAATGGCTACACCTTC.

Note on this clonotype: One junction end disagrees with the germline gene, perhaps due to a read error. The gene calls are TRBV7-2 and TRBJ2-3, with a possible D match to TRBD2 (5 bases). The length of the CDR3 is 15 residues. Per germline, CDR1 SGHTA and CDR2 FQGNSA. As DNA, the CDR3 is TGTGCCAACAGCTTAGCGCTTAGCAACACAGATACGCAGTATTTT. Amino acids: CANSLALSNTDTQYF. Full variable domain (outside the CDR3, taken from reference TRBV7-2 and TRBJ2-3): GAGVSQSPSNKVTEKGKDVELRCDPISGHTALYWYRQSLGQGLEFLIYFQGNSAPDKSGLPSDRFSAERTGGSVSTLTIQRTQQEDSAVYLCANSLALSNTDTQYFGPGTRLTVL.

This rearrangement joins TRBV29-1 to TRBJ1-1; 9 nucleotides match TRBD1. The CDR3 has 13 amino acids. The V gene's germline CDR1 is SQVTM and CDR2 ANQGSEA. With 6 bases clipped from V and 0 bases from J, the junction kept 2 bases outside the gene matches. This CDR3 is CSVGTGMNTEAFF. As DNA, the CDR3 is TGCAGCGTAGGGACAGGGATGAACACTGAAGCTTTCTTT.

Only a few counts were recorded for this clonotype. The rearrangement links TRBV28 to TRBJ2-3; D is tentatively TRBD1 or TRBD2 (6 bases each). With 5 bases removed from V and 0 bases from J, the gap between germline ends came to 12 bases. Per germline, CDR1 MDHEN and CDR2 SYDVKM. CDR3 length equals 15 residues. The CDR3 here is CASSATGASTDTQYF. The CDR3 DNA reads as TGTGCCAGCAGTGCAACGGGGGCTAGCACAGATACGCAGTATTTT.

Notes on this clonotype: Its ends do not fully match the called genes, so a read error is possible. The V and J genes are TRBV6-2 or TRBV6-3 and TRBJ2-6; TRBD1 is a possible D gene (5 bases). Germline values: CDR1 MNHEY, CDR2 SVGEGT. CDR3 size: 15 residues. As DNA, the CDR3 is TGTGCCAGCAGTCCCGACAGAGGTGGGGCCAACGTCCAGACTTTC. Translation: CASSPDRGGANVQTF.

This clonotype appeared once. The V call is TRBV11-1, the J call TRBJ2-3; 8 bases align to TRBD2. J lost 4 bases, V lost 5 bases, and 14 bases had no gene match. The CDR3 loop spans 17 amino acids. The V gene's germline CDR1 is SGHAT and CDR2 FQDESV (reference sequence). The CDR3 protein is CASSTSGTRKYSDTQYF. Here the CDR3 DNA reads TGTGCCAGCAGCACCTCCGGGACTAGGAAGTACTCAGATACGCAGTATTTT.

The rearrangement joins TRBV6-5 to TRBJ2-3; TRBD1 or TRBD2 may be the D gene (6 bases each). With 2 bases removed from V and 6 bases from J, the gap between germline ends came to 15 bases. CDR3 length: 15 amino acids. The germline gives CDR1 MNHEY, CDR2 SVGAGI. CDR3 sequence reads: CASSYGGHGRDTQYF. The CDR3 bases are TGTGCCAGCAGTTACGGGGGGCACGGGCGGGATACGCAGTATTTT.

This clonotype was observed once. This chain joins TRBV7-9 and TRBJ1-4, with 10 bases identical to TRBD1. Germline V gene lookup returns CDR1 SEHNR and CDR2 FQNEAQ (reference sequence). The CDR3 has 15 amino acids. With V trimmed by 4 bases and J by 8 bases, 7 bases remained unmatched. The CDR3 DNA reads as TGTGCCAGCAGCTGGGGACAGGGGCATCCCGAAAAACTGTTTTTT. This codes for CASSWGQGHPEKLFF.

This chain uses TRBV7-9 with TRBJ2-1; 13 nucleotides align to TRBD2. Gene TRBJ2-7 matches the end of the DNA better, so the J call may be wrong. Germline-derived CDR1 and CDR2 are SEHNR and FQNEAQ (reference sequence). The CDR3 has 16 amino acids. The CDR3 DNA reads TGTGCCAGCAGCTTGACTAGCGGGGGGTTTTACAATGAGCAGTACTTC. Translated: CASSLTSGGFYNEQYF.

The chain couples TRBV9 to TRBJ1-2, with 9 bases lining up with TRBD1. Germline CDR1 reads SGDLS; CDR2 reads YYNGEE. The J segment lost 2 bases and the V segment lost 7 bases, leaving 6 bases of the junction unmatched. This CDR3 is built from 14 residues. CDR3 region: CASGGQGQNYGYTF. CDR3 coding DNA: TGTGCCAGCGGCGGACAGGGGCAGAACTATGGCTACACCTTC. Together with reference TRBV9 and TRBJ1-2, the CDR3 gives the full variable domain: DSGVTQTPKHLITATGQRVTLRCSPRSGDLSVYWYQQSLDQGLQFLIQYYNGEERAKGNILERFSAQQFPDLHSELNLSSLELGDSALYFCASGGQGQNYGYTFGSGTRLTVV.

The chain carries TRBV27 and TRBJ2-7; TRBD2 matches at 10 bases. CDR3 length equals 14 residues. V lost 6 bases, J lost 1 base, and 3 bases stayed unmatched. Germline lookup yields CDR1 MNHEY and CDR2 SMNVEV (reference sequence). CDR3 DNA sequence: TGTGCCAGCAGGGTACTAGCGGGATCCTACGAGCAGTACTTC. This sequence encodes CASRVLAGSYEQYF.

This clonotype was counted only a few times. This chain connects TRBV5-1 to TRBJ2-6, with a possible D match to TRBD1 (5 bases). Germline CDR1 is SGHRS and CDR2 is YFSETQ. V was cut by 4 bases and J by 1 base, with 9 bases left in between. The CDR3 runs to 15 residues. The CDR3 reads CASSVGASGANVLTF. CDR3 coding DNA: TGCGCCAGCAGCGTAGGGGCGTCTGGGGCCAACGTCCTGACTTTC.

The rearrangement uses TRBV15 and TRBJ1-4; D is unclear. Germline CDR1 is LNHNV and CDR2 is YYDKDF (reference sequence). The CDR3 consists of 15 residues. V was shortened by 1 base and J by 0 bases, with 6 bases between the two germline ends. CDR3 in amino acids: CATSRVGATNEKLFF. Written as DNA, the CDR3 is TGTGCCACCAGCAGAGTGGGTGCAACTAATGAAAAACTGTTTTTT.

The V and J genes are TRBV11-2 and TRBJ2-7, with 7 bases aligning to TRBD1. Germline loops: CDR1 SGHAT, CDR2 FQNNGV. Germline trimming cut 2 bases from V and 2 bases from J; bases unmatched to any gene: 18. CDR3 length: 19 amino acids. DNA for the CDR3: TGTGCCAGCAGCTTATTCGCGGCTACGTTCAGGGGGAATCCCTACGAGCAGTACTTC. Translated, it gives CASSLFAATFRGNPYEQYF. The whole variable domain, remainder taken from reference TRBV11-2 and TRBJ2-7, is EAGVAQSPRYKIIEKRQSVAFWCNPISGHATLYWYQQILGQGPKLLIQFQNNGVVDDSQLPKDRFSAERLKGVDSTLKIQPAKLEDSAVYLCASSLFAATFRGNPYEQYFGPGTRLTVT.

This clonotype showed up just a few times. The V gene is TRBV9, the J gene TRBJ2-7, with D unclear. CDR3 length equals 13 residues. The V gene lost 0 bases and the J gene lost 3 bases, with 7 bases spanning the gap. Germline loops: CDR1 SGDLS, CDR2 YYNGEE. CDR3 nucleotide sequence: TGTGCCAGCAGCGTAGTCCCCTTCTACGAGCAGTACTTC. It specifies CASSVVPFYEQYF.

The table lists this clonotype with a few counts. This rearrangement joins TRBV5-4 to TRBJ2-1; possible D gene TRBD1, 5 bases. Germline CDR1 and CDR2: SGHNT and YYREEE (reference sequence). This CDR3 has 13 amino acids. V shed 4 bases and J shed 6 bases, with 11 bases lying between them. The CDR3 DNA is TGTGCCAGCAGCGCCGACAGAAGCAATGAGCAGTTCTTC. Amino acid sequence: CASSADRSNEQFF. Drawing the rest from reference TRBV5-4 and TRBJ2-1, the complete variable domain is ETGVTQSPTHLIKTRGQQVTLRCSSQSGHNTVSWYQQALGQGPQFIFQYYREEENGRGNFPPRFSGLQFPNYSSELNVNALELDDSALYLCASSADRSNEQFFGPGTRLTVL.

This clonotype was recorded a few times. The rearrangement links TRBV12-3 or TRBV12-4 to TRBJ1-2; 7 positions agree with TRBD1. The J segment lost 3 bases and the V segment lost 0 bases, leaving 4 bases of the junction unmatched. The CDR3 is made up of 15 amino acids. The CDR3 region has the DNA TGTGCCAGCAGTTTAGCTCTCGGGACAGACTATGGCTACACCTTC. Encoded protein: CASSLALGTDYGYTF.

This rearrangement joins TRBV6-2 or TRBV6-3 to TRBJ2-1, with D perhaps matching TRBD1 (7 bases). The CDR3 is made up of 13 amino acids. Germline V gene sequence: CDR1 MNHEY, CDR2 SVGEGT. Trimming left V 4 bases short and J 13 bases short, with 17 bases between. This chain's CDR3 is CASSSQGGETQFF. CDR3 DNA: TGTGCCAGCAGTTCTCAGGGGGGAGAGACCCAGTTCTTC.

The rearrangement uses TRBV9 and TRBJ2-7; tentative D call: TRBD2 (5 bases). Looked up from germline, CDR1 is SGDLS and CDR2 is YYNGEE. Trimming cost V 3 bases and J 0 bases, with 10 bases left between them. The CDR3 is 14 residues long. CDR3 nucleotides: TGTGCCAGCAGCGCTGGACTGAGCTCCTACGAGCAGTACTTC. Translated, it gives CASSAGLSSYEQYF.

This clonotype was detected only a few times. The chain recombines TRBV6-2 or TRBV6-3 with TRBJ2-1; 8 bases align to TRBD2. V was clipped by 0 bases and J by 3 bases; unmatched bases: 1. Germline V gene data show CDR1 as MNHEY and CDR2 as SVGEGT. The CDR3 sequence is 15 residues long. CDR3 protein: CASSYSSGGYNEQFF. The CDR3 DNA reads as TGTGCCAGCAGTTACTCCAGCGGGGGCTACAATGAGCAGTTCTTC.

The chain carries TRBV5-6 and TRBJ1-2; weak D call: TRBD1 (6 bases). The CDR3 runs 14 residues. Germline assignment: CDR1 SGHDT and CDR2 YYEEEE. Between the trimmed V and J ends, which lost 4 bases and 4 bases, there was a span of 14 bases. CDR3 amino acids: CASSVEGVIYGYTF. CDR3 nucleotides: TGTGCCAGCAGCGTAGAGGGGGTAATCTATGGCTACACCTTC.

This clonotype was seen repeatedly, ten times or more. The chain joins TRBV5-1 to TRBJ2-5; no firm D call. Trimming removed 6 bases at V and 4 bases at J, with 13 bases between. This CDR3 has 13 amino acids. The germline CDR1 and CDR2 sequences are SGHRS and YFSETQ. CDR3 DNA sequence: TGCGCCAGCACGGTGAATAGCAGAGAGACCCAGTACTTC. It is translated as CASTVNSRETQYF.

The chain recombines TRBV7-8 with TRBJ2-3; D gene unclear. In germline, CDR1 is SGHVS, CDR2 FQNEAQ. Trimming pared 7 bases from V and 4 bases from J, leaving 9 bases between. The CDR3 is made up of 12 amino acids. Here the CDR3 reads CASNRWADTQYF. CDR3 sequence (DNA): TGTGCCAGCAACAGATGGGCAGATACGCAGTATTTT.

This clonotype has more than one count but fewer than ten. The chain links TRBV20-1 to TRBJ2-7; tentative D call: TRBD1 (6 bases). Trimming cost V 0 bases and J 5 bases, with 8 bases left between them. Looked up from germline, CDR1 is DFQATT and CDR2 is SNEGSKA (reference sequence). This CDR3 contains 12 residues. CDR3 sequence: CSARDRGDEQYF. The CDR3 region has the DNA TGCAGTGCTAGAGACAGGGGAGACGAGCAGTACTTC.

V usage is TRBV4-3 and J usage is TRBJ1-2, with D possibly being TRBD1 (5 bases). Trimming took off 0 bases at V and 5 bases at J, with 16 bases between the two ends. The CDR3 length is 16 residues. Germline CDR1 is LGHNA and CDR2 is YSLEER. Here the CDR3 DNA reads TGCGCCAGCAGCCAAGATCATGAGGGGCCCACTTATGGCTACACCTTC. Protein: CASSQDHEGPTYGYTF.